Each of the 25 T cell receptor beta chains below was sequenced from the same sample in a study of T-cell reconstitution after alpha-beta-depleted transplantation in children. Preparation of the TCRbeta library used unique molecular identifiers. TCRdb re-called the PCR reads through MiXCR, storing one row per CDR3 protein. The sample lists about 230,000 distinct CDR3 sequences, roughly 11% occurring once. This specimen consisted of PBMCs, obtained before TCRalphabeta/CD19-depleted stem cell transplant. The receptors derive from a child younger than two with acute myeloid leukemia, due to receive a stem cell transplant.

Ten or more counts support this clonotype. This chain uses TRBV10-3 with TRBJ2-5; 10 bases agree with TRBD2. Looked up from germline, CDR1 is ENHRY and CDR2 is SYGVKD. The CDR3 spans 15 residues. V trimming: 3 bases; J trimming: 2 bases; junction bases outside the gene matches: 3. CDR3 nucleotides: TGTGCCATCAGTGACTCGGGACTAGCGCAAGAGACCCAGTACTTC. This encodes CAISDSGLAQETQYF.

In the case of this clonotype: A much larger clone sits a single nucleotide away, making a read error possible. The V gene is TRBV5-1, the J gene TRBJ1-1; a possible D gene is TRBD1 (5 bases). The CDR3 covers 15 residues. Per the germline V gene, CDR1 is SGHRS and CDR2 is YFSETQ. This CDR3 reads CASSSQGGSNNEAFF. CDR3 DNA: TGCGCCAGCAGCTCGCAGGGAGGCTCTAACAATGAAGCTTTCTTT.

This clonotype was picked up many times. The rearrangement joins TRBV2 to TRBJ1-5; 8 nucleotides agree with TRBD1. The ends lost 4 bases at V and 7 bases at J; junction bases unmatched: 9. The germline CDR1 and CDR2 sequences are SNHLY and FYNNEI. This CDR3 region has 15 residues. As DNA, the CDR3 is TGTGCCAGCAGTGTACGGACAGGGAATTACCAGCCCCAGCATTTT. This sequence encodes CASSVRTGNYQPQHF.

In this sample, this clonotype turned up many times. The rearrangement joins TRBV24-1 to TRBJ2-7, with 7 bases matching TRBD2. Germline CDR1 is KGHDR and CDR2 is SFDVKD. The CDR3 runs 15 residues. After removal of 7 bases from V and 3 bases from J, the junction contained 11 bases not matched to a gene. For the CDR3, the DNA is TGTGCCACCAGGAAAAGGGGCGGGAGTATCTACGAGCAGTACTTC. Protein sequence: CATRKRGGSIYEQYF.

This clonotype was observed once. The V call is TRBV7-9, the J call TRBJ2-4; TRBD2 matches 7 bases. The CDR3 covers 11 residues. Germline loops: CDR1 SEHNR, CDR2 FQNEAQ (reference sequence). The V gene end was trimmed by 5 bases and the J gene end by 15 bases; junction bases not matched to a gene: 7. The CDR3: CASSPREELYF. CDR3 nucleotide sequence: TGTGCCAGCAGCCCTCGGGAGGAGTTGTACTTC.

In its sample, this clonotype was seen a few times. This chain links TRBV25-1 with TRBJ2-3, with D hard to call. V gave up 5 bases and J gave up 1 base, with 22 bases separating them. The CDR3 has 18 residues. Germline loops: CDR1 MGHDK, CDR2 SYGVNS. This chain's CDR3 is CASSPHRRESIGTDTQYF. The CDR3 DNA is TGTGCCAGCAGTCCCCACCGTCGAGAGTCAATAGGCACAGATACGCAGTATTTT.

This clonotype turned up a few times. V is TRBV2 and J is TRBJ1-6; 8 nucleotides agree with TRBD1. The V and J ends lost 5 bases and 7 bases, in that order; junction bases with no gene match: 7. This CDR3 contains 15 residues. Germline lookup yields CDR1 SNHLY and CDR2 FYNNEI. This chain's CDR3 is CASSYLTGVNSPLHF. The DNA of the CDR3 is TGTGCCAGCAGTTACCTGACAGGGGTAAATTCACCCCTCCACTTT.

This clonotype was seen at least ten times. J is TRBJ2-5 and V is TRBV19; 8 nucleotides match TRBD1. The CDR3 totals 13 residues. Germline CDR1 and CDR2: LNHDA and SQIVND (reference sequence). The trim removed 4 bases at V and 3 bases at J, leaving 1 base unmatched. CDR3 in DNA: TGTGCCAGTAGTAAGACAGGGGAAGAGACCCAGTACTTC. Amino acid sequence: CASSKTGEETQYF.

Remarks on this clonotype: A read error may explain this, as a much larger clone is one base away. The rearrangement uses TRBV6-1 and TRBJ1-5; a weak D match, TRBD1 (6 bases). This CDR3 comprises 13 residues. The germline gives CDR1 MNHNS, CDR2 SASEGT. The chain's CDR3 is CVSEEGGGQPQHF. CDR3 nucleotide sequence: TGTGTCAGTGAAGAGGGGGGTGGACAGCCCCAGCATTTT.

In this sample, this clonotype turned up many times. The V gene is TRBV20-1, the J gene TRBJ2-5; 14 nucleotides match TRBD2. The CDR3 totals 14 residues. Unmatched junction bases numbered 3, after V lost 5 bases and J lost 4 bases. Germline loops: CDR1 DFQATT, CDR2 SNEGSKA (reference sequence). The CDR3 reads CSAPTSGRGETQYF. The CDR3 DNA sequence: TGCAGTGCTCCGACTAGCGGGAGGGGAGAGACCCAGTACTTC.

This clonotype was counted many times. The J gene is TRBJ1-2, the V gene TRBV5-1, with 7 bases that match TRBD1. The CDR3 runs 16 residues. Per the germline V gene, CDR1 is SGHRS and CDR2 is YFSETQ. J gave up 4 bases and V 0 bases, and 9 bases lay outside the gene matches. The CDR3: CASSLAGQPKLYGYTF. Written as DNA, the CDR3 is TGCGCCAGCAGCTTGGCGGGACAGCCAAAACTCTATGGCTACACCTTC. Supplemented by reference TRBV5-1 and TRBJ1-2, the full variable domain reads KAGVTQTPRYLIKTRGQQVTLSCSPISGHRSVSWYQQTPGQGLQFLFEYFSETQRNKGNFPGRFSGRQFSNSRSEMNVSTLELGDSALYLCASSLAGQPKLYGYTFGSGTRLTVV.

This clonotype has ten or more counts. The V and J genes are TRBV28 and TRBJ2-7; 9 bases are shared with TRBD2. Germline V lookup: CDR1 MDHEN, CDR2 SYDVKM. V trimming: 7 bases; J trimming: 4 bases; junction bases outside the gene matches: 14. The CDR3 contains 16 residues. CDR3 in DNA: TGTGCCAGCATTCCTCCGGGGGTAGCGGGAGAGTACGAGCAGTACTTC. This gives the protein CASIPPGVAGEYEQYF.

As for this clonotype: Just one base apart from a much larger clone, this may be a read error. This chain uses TRBV10-3 with TRBJ2-5, with D unresolved. Germline V lookup: CDR1 ENHRY, CDR2 SYGVKD. There are 13 residues in the CDR3. For the CDR3, the DNA is TGTGCCATCGGTGACCTGGGGCAAGAGACCCAGTACTTC. Translating gives CAIGDLGQETQYF.

This clonotype was recorded many times. The chain combines TRBV5-1 with TRBJ2-5, with D perhaps matching TRBD1 (6 bases). CDR3 size: 14 residues. V was pared by 3 bases and J by 3 bases, with 12 bases between. Germline V gene lookup returns CDR1 SGHRS and CDR2 YFSETQ. The CDR3 sequence: CASSSTRTEETQYF. The CDR3 DNA follows: TGCGCCAGCAGCTCCACCCGGACAGAAGAGACCCAGTACTTC.

Of note for this clonotype: A read error may be the cause here, since a much bigger clone is one base away. This sequence joins TRBV3-1 and TRBJ2-7; D perhaps matches TRBD2 (6 bases). The CDR3 loop spans 15 amino acids. Germline CDR1 LGHDT, CDR2 YNNKEL (reference sequence). CDR3 nucleotide sequence: TGTGCCGGCAGCCAAGACGGGGGACCCTCGTTAGAGCAGTACTTC. This sequence encodes CAGSQDGGPSLEQYF.

This clonotype was detected many times. CDR3 coding DNA: TGCAGTGCTAGAGAGAGGACAGATACGCAGTATTTT. Translated: CSARERTDTQYF. The chain couples TRBV20-1 to TRBJ2-3, with D unclear. The CDR3 extends over 12 amino acids. Germline V gives CDR1 DFQATT, CDR2 SNEGSKA (reference sequence). V was pared by 0 bases and J by 3 bases, with 4 bases between.

This clonotype showed up many times. The chain uses TRBV6-2 or TRBV6-3 and TRBJ2-1; maybe TRBD1 (5 bases). Germline CDR1 and CDR2: MNHEY and SVGEGT. The CDR3 spans 14 residues. Trimming took off 8 bases at V and 0 bases at J, with 11 bases between the two ends. CDR3 coding DNA: TGTGCCAGCGGGGCAGGAAGCTCCTACAATGAGCAGTTCTTC. Protein: CASGAGSSYNEQFF.

The CDR3 DNA follows: TGCGCCAGCAGCCGTAGCGATAACACCGGGGAGCTGTTTTTT. It translates to CASSRSDNTGELFF. The chain is built from TRBV4-1 and TRBJ2-2; maybe TRBD2 (5 bases). V shed 4 bases and J shed 2 bases, with 8 bases lying between them. CDR1 is MGHRA, CDR2 YSYEKL, per germline. The CDR3 is 14 residues long.

This clonotype was seen at least ten times. The chain carries TRBV28 and TRBJ1-4; TRBD1 might be the D (5 bases). The CDR3 consists of 14 residues. Trimming removed 3 bases at V and 7 bases at J, with 12 bases between. Per the germline V gene, CDR1 is MDHEN and CDR2 is SYDVKM. The DNA for the CDR3 is TGTGCCAGCAGTTTCGGGACGGGGAGTGAAAAACTGTTTTTT. This codes for CASSFGTGSEKLFF.

This clonotype was observed at least ten times. V and J are TRBV2 and TRBJ2-3; TRBD1 agrees at 7 bases. The CDR3 length is 13 residues. The junction had 6 bases not matched to a gene; V was cut back by 6 bases and J by 6 bases. CDR1 and CDR2 from the germline V gene are SNHLY and FYNNEI. The CDR3 loop reads CASSARGPDTQYF. CDR3 DNA: TGTGCCAGCAGCGCAAGGGGGCCGGATACGCAGTATTTT.

This clonotype was observed at least ten times. The chain combines TRBV18 with TRBJ1-2; D call uncertain. Germline loops: CDR1 KGHSH, CDR2 LQKENI. The V gene lost 5 bases and the J gene lost 0 bases, with 16 bases spanning the gap. This CDR3 has 16 amino acids. CDR3 in amino acids: CASSSVPPEANYGYTF. CDR3 DNA sequence: TGTGCCAGCTCATCCGTCCCGCCTGAAGCTAACTATGGCTACACCTTC.

This clonotype showed up many times. This sequence joins TRBV7-9 and TRBJ2-7; 11 bases are shared with TRBD2. The germline CDR1 and CDR2 sequences are SEHNR and FQNEAQ (reference sequence). This CDR3 has 15 amino acids. J gave up 7 bases and V 4 bases, and 9 bases lay outside the gene matches. CDR3 nucleotides: TGTGCCAGCAGCTGGGTCATAGCGGGAGGGGGAGAGCAGTACTTC. It encodes CASSWVIAGGGEQYF.

At least ten counts were recorded for this clonotype. This chain joins TRBV18 and TRBJ2-7; 9 bases are shared with TRBD1. The V segment lost 1 base and the J segment 5 bases; nucleotides outside the gene matches: 9. The CDR3 has 16 amino acids. CDR1 is KGHSH and CDR2 is LQKENI in the germline V gene. The CDR3 DNA reads as TGTGCCAGCTCACCACGGGCCGGGACAGGGACTAACGAGCAGTACTTC. It translates to CASSPRAGTGTNEQYF.

This clonotype was seen a few times. This chain connects TRBV4-1 to TRBJ1-2, with TRBD1 identical over 7 bases. The CDR3 has 17 amino acids. Germline CDR1 and CDR2: MGHRA and YSYEKL. V was clipped by 0 bases and J by 3 bases; unmatched bases: 10. This CDR3 is CASSQDMNRGIDYGYTF. The DNA of the CDR3 is TGCGCCAGCAGCCAAGATATGAACAGGGGAATTGACTATGGCTACACCTTC.

On this clonotype itself: A single base separates this from a much larger clone, so it may be a read error. This chain joins TRBV4-2 and TRBJ1-2; no reliable D call. The CDR3 spans 14 residues. Germline V gene data show CDR1 as LGHNA and CDR2 as YNFKEQ. The CDR3 reads CASTQDPANYGYTF. CDR3 coding DNA: TGTGCCAGCACCCAAGATCCAGCTAACTATGGCTACACCTTC.